Presented here are 18 T cell receptor beta chains from one specimen sequenced in a study of T cell repertoires in cytomegalovirus infection. The antigens these receptors bind are not known. Each CDR3 protein gets one entry after TCRdb re-called the reads with MiXCR. The repertoire consists of 50,000 to 60,000 distinct CDR3 sequences, with roughly a fifth occurring once and the leading ten covering 80%. Sample: CD8+ T cells from cultured PBMCs, taken from culture after CMV antigen stimulation. The receptors stem from a human donor in good health (CMV status not recorded). Some clones in this sample may be carry-over from other donors' samples.

This clonotype was counted a few times. V is TRBV28 and J is TRBJ1-3; no clear D. V lost 3 bases to trimming and J lost 0 bases, with 6 bases between them. Germline V gives CDR1 MDHEN, CDR2 SYDVKM. The CDR3 has 14 amino acids. CDR3 DNA sequence: TGTGCCAGCAGTTTGGAAAGCTCTGGAAACACCATATATTTT. This gives the protein CASSLESSGNTIYF. The full variable domain, with the rest looked up from reference TRBV28 and TRBJ1-3, is DVKVTQSSRYLVKRTGEKVFLECVQDMDHENMFWYRQDPGLGLRLIYFSYDVKMKEKGDIPEGYSVSREKKERFSLILESASTNQTSMYLCASSLESSGNTIYFGEGSWLTVV.

There are a few counts of this clonotype. The chain recombines TRBV6-2 or TRBV6-3 with TRBJ1-1; the D is unclear. CDR3 size: 11 residues. Trimming left V 0 bases short and J 4 bases short, with 0 bases between. The germline V gene has CDR1 MNHEY and CDR2 SVGEGT. CDR3 DNA: TGTGCCAGCAGTTACTCCACTGAAGCTTTCTTT. Protein sequence: CASSYSTEAFF.

The chain uses TRBV28 and TRBJ1-2, with 11 positions matching TRBD1. Germline lookup yields CDR1 MDHEN and CDR2 SYDVKM. V lost 1 base to trimming and J lost 8 bases; unmatched junction nucleotides: 6. The CDR3 contains 15 residues. The CDR3 sequence is CASSLSGQGAGGYTF. Here the CDR3 DNA reads TGTGCCAGCAGTTTATCAGGACAGGGGGCAGGGGGCTACACCTTC.

The V and J genes are TRBV28 and TRBJ2-2; D is ambiguous. The CDR3 contains 14 residues. The germline V gene encodes CDR1 MDHEN and CDR2 SYDVKM. Trimming left V 8 bases short and J 6 bases short, with 16 bases between. In nucleotides, the CDR3 is TGTGCCAGCTTCGGGCGCGAAAAGGCCGGGGAGCTGTTTTTT. Translated, it gives CASFGREKAGELFF.

In regard to this clonotype: The junction differs from germline at one of its ends, possibly a read error. V and J are TRBV7-2 and TRBJ1-1; 7 positions match TRBD1. The germline V gene encodes CDR1 SGHTA and CDR2 FQGNSA. This CDR3 spans 14 amino acids. The CDR3 bases are TGTGCCTGCAGCCCGGAGGGGGCCGGCACTGAAGCTTTCTTT. Residues: CACSPEGAGTEAFF.

This clonotype was found a few times. A read error may account for a junction end that differs from germline. This chain links TRBV5-1 with TRBJ2-7; 11 bases agree with TRBD1. Germline CDR1 and CDR2: SGHRS and YFSETQ. This CDR3 is built from 15 residues. The CDR3 bases are TGCGCCAGCAGCCCGGACAGGGGGCCCTCCCACGAGCAGTACTTC. Translating gives CASSPDRGPSHEQYF.

The V gene is TRBV7-2, the J gene TRBJ1-5, with 9 bases aligning to TRBD1. CDR3 size: 15 residues. V was clipped by 5 bases and J by 10 bases; unmatched bases: 12. Germline values: CDR1 SGHTA, CDR2 FQGNSA. CDR3 DNA sequence: TGTGCCAGCAGCCCCAGGGACAGGGTTGGTCATCCCCAGCATTTT. Its protein product is CASSPRDRVGHPQHF.

This rearrangement joins TRBV12-3 or TRBV12-4 to TRBJ2-2; D gene ambiguous. V lost 3 bases to trimming and J lost 3 bases, with 8 bases between them. There are 14 residues in the CDR3. The chain's CDR3 is CASSFKVYTGELFF. CDR3 bases: TGTGCCAGCAGTTTTAAGGTGTACACCGGGGAGCTGTTTTTT.

The sample holds a few counts of this clonotype. This chain links TRBV7-2 with TRBJ2-7; weak D call: TRBD1 (7 bases). This CDR3 has 15 residues. V gave up 5 bases and J gave up 4 bases, with 18 bases separating them. Germline V gene sequence: CDR1 SGHTA, CDR2 FQGNSA. The CDR3 spells CASSGGTVVVYEQYF. The CDR3 coding sequence is TGTGCCAGCAGCGGCGGGACAGTTGTTGTTTACGAGCAGTACTTC. Filled out from reference TRBV7-2 and TRBJ2-7, the complete variable domain reads GAGVSQSPSNKVTEKGKDVELRCDPISGHTALYWYRQSLGQGLEFLIYFQGNSAPDKSGLPSDRFSAERTGGSVSTLTIQRTQQEDSAVYLCASSGGTVVVYEQYFGPGTRLTVT.

This chain links TRBV4-1 with TRBJ1-2; TRBD1 is a possible D gene (5 bases). The germline CDR1 and CDR2 sequences are MGHRA and YSYEKL. V shed 0 bases and J shed 6 bases, with 11 bases lying between them. The CDR3 has 14 amino acids. The CDR3: CASSQDPRADGYTF. The CDR3 nucleotides are TGCGCCAGCAGCCAAGATCCCAGGGCTGATGGCTACACCTTC.

This clonotype has more than one count but fewer than ten. The CDR3 protein is CASSLGDGNTEAFF. CDR3 DNA sequence: TGTGCCAGCAGTTTAGGGGACGGGAACACTGAAGCTTTCTTT. The chain carries TRBV12-3 or TRBV12-4 and TRBJ1-1, with TRBD1 as a possible D gene (5 bases). CDR3 length: 14 residues. Trimming shortened V by 1 base and J by 1 base, and 7 bases separated the two germline ends.

A few counts support this clonotype. This sequence joins TRBV11-2 and TRBJ2-7, with 7 nucleotides matching TRBD1. Looked up from germline, CDR1 is SGHAT and CDR2 is FQNNGV. J gave up 3 bases and V 1 base, and 6 bases lay outside the gene matches. The CDR3 is 15 amino acids. The chain's CDR3 is CASSLVPRDSYEQYF. DNA of the CDR3: TGTGCCAGCAGCTTAGTCCCCCGGGACAGCTACGAGCAGTACTTC.

This clonotype came up a few times. CDR3 nucleotides: TGTGCCAGCAGTCTGTGGACAGGGGGCGTCTACGAGCAGTACTTC. It specifies CASSLWTGGVYEQYF. The chain couples TRBV27 to TRBJ2-7; TRBD1 matches 11 bases. There are 15 residues in the CDR3. From germline, CDR1 is MNHEY and CDR2 SMNVEV (reference sequence). Trimming removed 5 bases from V and 3 bases from J; junction bases left unmatched: 6.

In this sample, this clonotype turned up a few times. The V gene is TRBV19, the J gene TRBJ2-7, with D unresolved. Germline-derived CDR1 and CDR2 are LNHDA and SQIVND (reference sequence). The germline V and J ends were trimmed by 2 bases and 6 bases, with 11 bases remaining between them. This CDR3 is 13 amino acids long. The CDR3 reads CASSIFSSGEQYF. Written as DNA, the CDR3 is TGTGCCAGTAGTATATTCTCGTCCGGCGAGCAGTACTTC.

The rearrangement links TRBV5-6 to TRBJ2-1; maybe TRBD2 (5 bases). Per germline, CDR1 SGHDT and CDR2 YYEEEE. This CDR3 spans 16 amino acids. Between the trimmed V and J ends, which lost 2 bases and 3 bases, there was a span of 15 bases. Here the CDR3 DNA reads TGTGCCAGCAGCTTACCATACGGGAAGATCTACAATGAGCAGTTCTTC. Its protein is CASSLPYGKIYNEQFF.

This clonotype was picked up a small number of times. J is TRBJ1-1 and V is TRBV6-4; unclear D gene. The CDR3 is 15 amino acids. V was pared by 6 bases and J by 1 base, with 15 bases between. Per the germline V gene, CDR1 is MRHNA and CDR2 is SNTAGT. CDR3 region: CASRKDLSGNTEAFF. The CDR3, as DNA: TGTGCCAGCAGGAAGGATCTGTCGGGGAACACTGAAGCTTTCTTT.

The genes are TRBV4-2 and TRBJ1-2; 7 nucleotides match TRBD1. Germline trimming cut 8 bases from V and 4 bases from J; bases unmatched to any gene: 13. CDR3 length: 15 residues. In germline, CDR1 is LGHNA, CDR2 YNFKEQ. The CDR3 coding sequence is TGTGCCAGCGGCGATGAACAGGGGATCCCCTATGGCTACACCTTC. Amino acids: CASGDEQGIPYGYTF.

This chain connects TRBV7-8 to TRBJ1-3; no reliable D call. Germline CDR1 is SGHVS and CDR2 is FQNEAQ. The CDR3 is 13 amino acids. V was shortened by 1 base and J by 5 bases, with 6 bases between the two germline ends. CDR3 protein: CASSLDRRNTIYF. As DNA, the CDR3 is TGTGCCAGCAGCTTAGATCGTCGAAACACCATATATTTT. Complete variable domain (other parts from reference TRBV7-8 and TRBJ1-3): GAGVSQSPRYKVAKRGQDVALRCDPISGHVSLFWYQQALGQGPEFLTYFQNEAQLDKSGLPSDRFFAERPEGSVSTLKIQRTQQEDSAVYLCASSLDRRNTIYFGEGSWLTVV.